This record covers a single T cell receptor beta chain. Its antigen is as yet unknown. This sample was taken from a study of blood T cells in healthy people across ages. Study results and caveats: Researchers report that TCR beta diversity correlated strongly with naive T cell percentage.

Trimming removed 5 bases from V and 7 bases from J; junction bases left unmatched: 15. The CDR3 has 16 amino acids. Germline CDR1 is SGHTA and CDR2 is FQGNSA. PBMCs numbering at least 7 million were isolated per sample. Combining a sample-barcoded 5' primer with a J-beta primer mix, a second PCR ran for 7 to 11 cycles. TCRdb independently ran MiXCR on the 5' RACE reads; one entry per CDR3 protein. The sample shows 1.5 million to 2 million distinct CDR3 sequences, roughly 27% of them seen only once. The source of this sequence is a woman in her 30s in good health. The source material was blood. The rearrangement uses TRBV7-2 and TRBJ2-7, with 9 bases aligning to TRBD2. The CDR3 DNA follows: TGTGCCAGCAGCCCTGGGACTAGCAAGAACATAAGGGAGCAGTACTTC. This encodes CASSPGTSKNIREQYF.